This TCR beta chain was identified in a study of beta chain features in type 1 diabetes. Expressed TCRB transcripts were sequenced after all isolated RNA was converted to cDNA. Method: immunoSEQ multiplex PCR; TCRdb's copy keeps in-frame clones and lacks some. The sample holds about 710,000 clones, around an eighth seen once. The germline V gene has CDR1 LGHNA and CDR2 YSLEER. V was clipped by 5 bases and J by 7 bases, with 11 bases between them. The CDR3 contains 13 residues. Study observations and caveats: All four CD4+ subsets of Type 1 diabetes patients contained TCRB CDR3s that were moderately but significantly shorter.

About this clone: What it binds is unknown.

The clonotype comes from a man in his late teens or twenties with type 1 diabetes. The chain is built from TRBV4-3 and TRBJ1-4; D not certain. The sample taken for sequencing was naive CD4+ T cells from blood. CDR3 region: CASSDLPAEKLFF. Here the CDR3 DNA reads TGCGCCAGCAGCGATCTCCCAGCTGAAAAACTGTTTTTT.